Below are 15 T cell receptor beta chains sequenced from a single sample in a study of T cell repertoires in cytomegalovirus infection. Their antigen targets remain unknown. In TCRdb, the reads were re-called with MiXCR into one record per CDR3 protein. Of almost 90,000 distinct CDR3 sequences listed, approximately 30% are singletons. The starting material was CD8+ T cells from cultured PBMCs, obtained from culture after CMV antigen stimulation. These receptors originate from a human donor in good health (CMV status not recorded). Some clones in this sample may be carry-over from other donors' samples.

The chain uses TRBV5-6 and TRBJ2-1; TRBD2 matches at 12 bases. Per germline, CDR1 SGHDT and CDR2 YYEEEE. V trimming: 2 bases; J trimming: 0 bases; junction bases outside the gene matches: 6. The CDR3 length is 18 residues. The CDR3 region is CASSLRLAGAISYNEQFF. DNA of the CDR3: TGTGCCAGCAGCTTAAGACTAGCGGGGGCCATCTCCTACAATGAGCAGTTCTTC.

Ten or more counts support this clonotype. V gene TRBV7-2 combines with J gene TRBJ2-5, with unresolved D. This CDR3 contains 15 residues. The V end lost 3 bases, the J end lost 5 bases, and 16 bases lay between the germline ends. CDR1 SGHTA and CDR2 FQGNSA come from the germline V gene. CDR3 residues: CASSFPQGRTETQYF. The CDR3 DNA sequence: TGTGCCAGCAGCTTCCCCCAAGGGCGGACGGAGACCCAGTACTTC.

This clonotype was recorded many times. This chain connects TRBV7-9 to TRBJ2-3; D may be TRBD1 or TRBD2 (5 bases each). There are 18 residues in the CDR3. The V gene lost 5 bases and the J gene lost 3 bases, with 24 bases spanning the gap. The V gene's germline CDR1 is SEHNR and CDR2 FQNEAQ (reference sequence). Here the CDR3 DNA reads TGTGCCAGCAGCCTAATGTTTGGGGGATCGAAGGGGACAGATACGCAGTATTTT. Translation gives CASSLMFGGSKGTDTQYF.

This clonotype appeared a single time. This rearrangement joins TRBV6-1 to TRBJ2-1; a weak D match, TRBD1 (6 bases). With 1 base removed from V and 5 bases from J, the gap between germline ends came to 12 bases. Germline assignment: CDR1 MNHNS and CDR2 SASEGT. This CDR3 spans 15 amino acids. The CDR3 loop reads CASSEDRVLNNEQFF. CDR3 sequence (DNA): TGTGCCAGCAGTGAAGACAGGGTGTTGAACAATGAGCAGTTCTTC.

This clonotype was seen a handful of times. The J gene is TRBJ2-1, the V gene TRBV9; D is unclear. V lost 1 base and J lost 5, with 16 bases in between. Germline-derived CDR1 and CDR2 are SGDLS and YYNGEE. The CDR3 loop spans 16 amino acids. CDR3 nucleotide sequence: TGTGCCAGCAGCGTAAAGGGCCTTCCATCCAACAATGAGCAGTTCTTC. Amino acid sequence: CASSVKGLPSNNEQFF. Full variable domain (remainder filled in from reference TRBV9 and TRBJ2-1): DSGVTQTPKHLITATGQRVTLRCSPRSGDLSVYWYQQSLDQGLQFLIQYYNGEERAKGNILERFSAQQFPDLHSELNLSSLELGDSALYFCASSVKGLPSNNEQFFGPGTRLTVL.

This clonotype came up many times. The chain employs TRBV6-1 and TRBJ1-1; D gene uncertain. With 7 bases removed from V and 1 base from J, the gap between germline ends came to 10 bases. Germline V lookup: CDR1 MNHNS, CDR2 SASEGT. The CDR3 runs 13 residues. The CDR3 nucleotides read TGTGCCAGCACTCCGGGTACGAACACTGAAGCTTTCTTT. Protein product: CASTPGTNTEAFF.

The CDR3 sequence: CASTSVGTSVHEQYF. The CDR3 bases are TGTGCCAGCACCTCGGTGGGGACTAGCGTCCACGAGCAGTACTTC. The chain recombines TRBV28 with TRBJ2-7; 10 bases match TRBD2. Trimming removed 7 bases from V and 5 bases from J; junction bases left unmatched: 11. The CDR3 totals 15 residues. Germline V gene lookup returns CDR1 MDHEN and CDR2 SYDVKM.

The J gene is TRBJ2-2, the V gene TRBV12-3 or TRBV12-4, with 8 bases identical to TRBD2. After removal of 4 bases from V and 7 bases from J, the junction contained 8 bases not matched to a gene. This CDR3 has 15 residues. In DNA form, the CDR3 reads TGTGCCAGCAGTTCCCCCGGGGGGGGGGACGGGGAGCTGTTTTTT. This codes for CASSSPGGGDGELFF.

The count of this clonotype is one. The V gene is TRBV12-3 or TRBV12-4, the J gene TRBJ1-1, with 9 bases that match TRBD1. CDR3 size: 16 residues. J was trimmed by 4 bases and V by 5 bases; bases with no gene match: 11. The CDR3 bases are TGTGCCAGCAGTCCCACCGGGACAGGGTTGGGCACTGAAGCTTTCTTT. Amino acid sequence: CASSPTGTGLGTEAFF.

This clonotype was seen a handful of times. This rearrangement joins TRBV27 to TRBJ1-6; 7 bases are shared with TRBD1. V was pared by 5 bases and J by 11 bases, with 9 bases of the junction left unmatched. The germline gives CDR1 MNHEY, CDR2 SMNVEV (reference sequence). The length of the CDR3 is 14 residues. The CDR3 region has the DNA TGTGCCAGCAGTCTATGGGGACAGCTGGCACCCCTCCACTTT. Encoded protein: CASSLWGQLAPLHF.

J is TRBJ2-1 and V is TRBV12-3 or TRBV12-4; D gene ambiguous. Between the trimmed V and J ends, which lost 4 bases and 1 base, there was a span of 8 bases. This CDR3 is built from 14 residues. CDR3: CASSSLGSYNEQFF. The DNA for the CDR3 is TGTGCCAGCAGTTCTTTAGGTTCCTACAATGAGCAGTTCTTC.

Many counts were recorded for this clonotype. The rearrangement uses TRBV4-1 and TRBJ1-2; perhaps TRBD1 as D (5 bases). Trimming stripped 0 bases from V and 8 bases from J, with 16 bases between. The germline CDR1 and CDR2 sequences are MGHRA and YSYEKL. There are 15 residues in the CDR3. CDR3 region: CASSQDSSPGSGYTF. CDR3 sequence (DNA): TGCGCCAGCAGCCAAGATAGCTCCCCAGGGAGCGGCTACACCTTC.

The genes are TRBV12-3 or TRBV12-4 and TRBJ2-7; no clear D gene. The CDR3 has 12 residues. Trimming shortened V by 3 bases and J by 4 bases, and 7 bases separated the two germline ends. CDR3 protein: CASSFISYEQYF. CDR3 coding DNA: TGTGCCAGCAGTTTCATCTCATACGAGCAGTACTTC.

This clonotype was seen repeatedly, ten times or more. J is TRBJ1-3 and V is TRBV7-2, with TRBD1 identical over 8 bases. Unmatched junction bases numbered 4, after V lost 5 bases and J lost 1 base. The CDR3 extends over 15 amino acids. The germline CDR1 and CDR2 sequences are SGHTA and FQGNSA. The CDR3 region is CASSPTGGSGNTIYF. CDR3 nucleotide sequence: TGTGCCAGCAGCCCCACAGGGGGGTCTGGAAACACCATATATTTT.

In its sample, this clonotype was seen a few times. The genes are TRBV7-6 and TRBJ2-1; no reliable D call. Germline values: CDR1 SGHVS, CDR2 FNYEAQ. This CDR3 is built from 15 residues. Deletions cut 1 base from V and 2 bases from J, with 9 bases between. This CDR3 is CASSLEAFPYNEQFF. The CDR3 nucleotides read TGTGCCAGCAGCTTAGAGGCGTTTCCCTACAATGAGCAGTTCTTC.